The clone carrying this T cell receptor beta chain has a handful of counts. The antigen remains undetermined. This sample is part of a study of naive and memory T cell subsets. General study results and limits: There was no ground truth to check naive and memory subset results. Over 90% of naive TCR sequences appeared only once after error correction, unlike memory subsets.

Two oligonucleotides, mixed equimolar, formed the beta constant-region primer covering TRBC1 and TRBC2. Four rounds of PCR amplified the ligated cDNA using nested alpha and beta constant-region primers plus SP2. Each CDR3 protein is one row after TCRdb ran MiXCR on the UMI-ligation and nested PCR reads. The table includes about 120,000 distinct CDR3 sequences, 30% to 45% detected once. CD4+ T cell IFNgamma after overnight CMV lysate exposure gave donor CMV status. Sequential positive selection took CD4 T cells first, then CD8 T cells. CDR3 length equals 16 residues. CDR1 and CDR2 (germline): MDHEN, SYDVKM. V shed 4 bases, J shed 6 bases, and the junction held 11 bases outside the gene matches.

The sequence was obtained from a human donor in good health. The chain carries TRBV28 and TRBJ1-5; 8 bases map to TRBD1. Sequencing was carried out using central memory CD4+ T cells from blood. The CDR3 reads CASSSPQGDVVQPQHF. The DNA for the CDR3 is TGTGCCAGCAGTTCACCACAGGGGGACGTCGTTCAGCCCCAGCATTTT.